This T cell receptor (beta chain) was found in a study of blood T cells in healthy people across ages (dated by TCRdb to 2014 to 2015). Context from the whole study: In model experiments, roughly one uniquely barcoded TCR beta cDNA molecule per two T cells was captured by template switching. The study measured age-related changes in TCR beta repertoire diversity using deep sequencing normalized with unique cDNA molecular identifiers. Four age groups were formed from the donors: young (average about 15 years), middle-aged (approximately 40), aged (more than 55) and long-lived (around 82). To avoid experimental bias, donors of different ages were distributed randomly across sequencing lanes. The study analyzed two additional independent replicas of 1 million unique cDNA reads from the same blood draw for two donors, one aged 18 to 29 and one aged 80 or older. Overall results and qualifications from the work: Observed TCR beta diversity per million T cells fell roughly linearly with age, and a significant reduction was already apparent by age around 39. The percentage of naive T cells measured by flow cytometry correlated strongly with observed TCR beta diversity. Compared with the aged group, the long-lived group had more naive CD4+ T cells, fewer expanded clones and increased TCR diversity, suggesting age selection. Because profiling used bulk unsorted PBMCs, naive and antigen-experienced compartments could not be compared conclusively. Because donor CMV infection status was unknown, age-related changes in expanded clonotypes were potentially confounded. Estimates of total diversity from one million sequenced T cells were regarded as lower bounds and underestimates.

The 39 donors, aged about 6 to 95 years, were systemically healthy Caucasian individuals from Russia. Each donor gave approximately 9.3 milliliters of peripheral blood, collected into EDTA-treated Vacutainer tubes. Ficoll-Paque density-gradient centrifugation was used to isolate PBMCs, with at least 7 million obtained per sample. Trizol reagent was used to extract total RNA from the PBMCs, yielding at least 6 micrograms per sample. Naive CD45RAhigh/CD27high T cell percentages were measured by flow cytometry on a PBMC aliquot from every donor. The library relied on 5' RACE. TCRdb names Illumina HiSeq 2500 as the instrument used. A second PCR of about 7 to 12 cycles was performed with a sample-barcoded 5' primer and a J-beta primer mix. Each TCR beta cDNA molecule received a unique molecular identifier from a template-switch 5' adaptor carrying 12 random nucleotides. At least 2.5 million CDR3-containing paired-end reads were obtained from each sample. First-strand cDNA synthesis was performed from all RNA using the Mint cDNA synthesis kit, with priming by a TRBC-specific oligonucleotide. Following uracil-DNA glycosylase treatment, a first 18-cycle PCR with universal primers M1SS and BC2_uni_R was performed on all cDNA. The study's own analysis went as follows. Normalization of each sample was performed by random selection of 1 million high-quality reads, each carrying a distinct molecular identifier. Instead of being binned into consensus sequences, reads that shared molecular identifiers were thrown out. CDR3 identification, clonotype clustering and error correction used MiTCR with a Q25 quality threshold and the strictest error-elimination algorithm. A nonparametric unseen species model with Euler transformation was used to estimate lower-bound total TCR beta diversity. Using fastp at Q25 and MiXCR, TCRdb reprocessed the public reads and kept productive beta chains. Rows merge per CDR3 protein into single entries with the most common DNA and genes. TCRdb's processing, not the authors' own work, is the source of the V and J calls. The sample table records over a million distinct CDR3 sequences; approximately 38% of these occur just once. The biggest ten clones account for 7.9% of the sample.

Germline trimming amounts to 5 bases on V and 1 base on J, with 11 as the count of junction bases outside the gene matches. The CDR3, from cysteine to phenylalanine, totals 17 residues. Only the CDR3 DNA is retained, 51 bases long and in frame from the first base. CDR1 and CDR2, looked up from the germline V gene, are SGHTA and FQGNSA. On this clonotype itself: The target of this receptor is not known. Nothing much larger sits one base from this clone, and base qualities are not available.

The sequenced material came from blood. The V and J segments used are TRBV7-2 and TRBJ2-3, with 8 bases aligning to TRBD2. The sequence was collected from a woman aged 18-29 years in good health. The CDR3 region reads CASSRPGTRKGTDTQYF. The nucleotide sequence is TGTGCCAGCAGCCGTCCCGGGACTAGAAAAGGCACAGATACGCAGTATTTT.